This passage covers 18 T cell receptor beta chains from one sample sequenced in a study of blood T cell repertoires in COVID-19 (dated by TCRdb to between 2020 and 2021). Library preparation was by the immunoSEQ multiplex PCR assay. Imported from immuneACCESS, the table was reduced by TCRdb to in-frame sequences with V and J called. These copies leave out some clones; in studies compared against another copy, an unresolved V gene accounts for under half, and the cause of the remainder is not known. The sample has 150,000 to 200,000 clones on record, over 85% of them singletons. The leading ten clones occupy over 15% of the sample. Sequencing used peripheral blood. The receptors shown here come from a man between 60 and 75 years old with active or convalescent COVID-19.

This clone was seen only a few times. The junction departs from the called germline gene at one end, perhaps through a read error. This chain joins TRBV7-2 and TRBJ1-4; a possible D gene is TRBD1 (5 bases). Germline-derived CDR1 and CDR2 are SGHTA and FQGNSA. There are 13 residues in the CDR3. Written as DNA, the CDR3 is TGTGCCAGCAGCGAACAACTCCAGGGCATAGGGGTCTTT. Encoded protein: CASSEQLQGIGVF.

CDR3 sequence reads: CSAVRTDTQYF. For the CDR3, the DNA is TGCAGTGCCGTGAGGACAGATACGCAGTATTTT. The rearrangement links TRBV20-1 to TRBJ2-3; D is ambiguous. The CDR3 sequence is 11 residues long. Trimming removed 6 bases from V and 3 bases from J, with 7 bases in between. CDR1 and CDR2 (germline): DFQATT, SNEGSKA (reference sequence).

J is TRBJ1-1 and V is TRBV11-3; 9 nucleotides agree with TRBD1. Losses at the gene ends were 5 bases for V and 1 base for J; bases not matched to a gene: 8. Germline-derived CDR1 and CDR2 are SGHNT and YENEEA. The CDR3 length is 16 residues. CDR3: CASSLGQGSGNTEAFF. CDR3 nucleotides: TGTGCCAGCAGCCTGGGACAGGGATCCGGGAACACTGAAGCTTTCTTT.

The chain recombines TRBV19 with TRBJ1-1; D is uncertain. CDR1 is LNHDA, CDR2 SQIVND, per germline (reference sequence). V lost 4 bases and J 0 bases, leaving 15 bases between the germline ends. This CDR3 has 16 residues. The CDR3 spells CASSRVPAGLNTEAFF. DNA of the CDR3: TGTGCCAGTAGTAGAGTCCCAGCGGGTCTGAACACTGAAGCTTTCTTT.

J is TRBJ2-2 and V is TRBV4-1, with a possible D match to TRBD1 (5 bases). This CDR3 region has 17 residues. V lost 4 bases and J 6 bases, leaving 21 bases between the germline ends. CDR1 and CDR2 from the germline V gene are MGHRA and YSYEKL. The CDR3 reads CASSPRPTGRGPGELFF. CDR3 sequence (DNA): TGCGCCAGCAGCCCCCGACCCACAGGTAGAGGACCCGGGGAGCTGTTTTTT.

This clone was detected only once. The rearrangement links TRBV7-7 to TRBJ2-7; 9 bases fit TRBD1. The end of the DNA aligns better with TRBJ2-5, so the J call may be wrong. The CDR3 sequence is 15 residues long. Germline V gives CDR1 SSHAT, CDR2 FNYEAQ (reference sequence). CDR3 bases: TGTGCCAGCAGCGTAGGACAGGGGATATTGGAGACCCAGTACTTC. The encoded protein is CASSVGQGILETQYF.

CDR3 sequence: CAIRKTGGTSEQYF. In DNA, the CDR3 is TGTGCCATCAGAAAGACAGGGGGCACATCCGAGCAGTACTTC. This sequence joins TRBV10-3 and TRBJ2-7, with 10 bases identical to TRBD1. Germline V gene data show CDR1 as ENHRY and CDR2 as SYGVKD. V was clipped by 6 bases and J by 6 bases; unmatched bases: 8. This CDR3 comprises 14 residues.

This chain connects TRBV6-2 or TRBV6-3 to TRBJ2-7, with D tentatively TRBD2 (6 bases). The V end lost 0 bases, the J end lost 2 bases, and 23 bases lay between the germline ends. Germline V gene sequence: CDR1 MNHEY, CDR2 SVGEGT. The CDR3 spans 19 residues. Here the CDR3 reads CASSYSTRGWFGGTYEQYF. In DNA form, the CDR3 reads TGTGCCAGCAGTTACTCGACTCGGGGGTGGTTCGGAGGGACCTACGAGCAGTACTTC.

This rearrangement joins TRBV6-1 to TRBJ2-5; TRBD1 is a possible D gene (5 bases). Germline V CDR1 and CDR2: MNHNS, SASEGT. CDR3 length: 14 residues. Trimming cost V 1 base and J 3 bases, with 9 bases left between them. The CDR3 here is CASSEVPREETQYF. The CDR3 coding sequence is TGTGCCAGCAGTGAAGTACCCAGGGAAGAGACCCAGTACTTC.

This clone was observed a few times. CDR3 residues: CASSKTGTGQPQHF. For the CDR3, the DNA is TGTGCCAGCAGCAAGACAGGGACCGGTCAGCCCCAGCATTTT. The chain links TRBV6-6 to TRBJ1-5; TRBD1 matches at 7 bases. Trimming removed 6 bases from V and 6 bases from J; junction bases left unmatched: 8. The CDR3 sequence is 14 residues long. CDR1 is MNHNY, CDR2 SVGAGI, per germline (reference sequence).

The V and J genes are TRBV30 and TRBJ2-1; possible D gene TRBD2, 5 bases. Deletions cut 0 bases from V and 8 bases from J, with 11 bases between. This CDR3 has 13 residues. Germline V CDR1 and CDR2: GTSNPN, SVGIG (reference sequence). CDR3 nucleotide sequence: TGTGCCTGGAGTGTAAGACTAAATGATGAGCAGTTCTTC. It translates to CAWSVRLNDEQFF.

This clone was found a few times. This chain connects TRBV5-1 to TRBJ2-5; D may be TRBD2 (6 bases). The CDR3 extends over 14 amino acids. The V end was cut by 2 bases, the J end by 4 bases, with 12 bases between. Per the germline V gene, CDR1 is SGHRS and CDR2 is YFSETQ. This chain's CDR3 is CASSFGEERETQYF. CDR3 nucleotides: TGCGCCAGCAGCTTCGGGGAGGAAAGAGAGACCCAGTACTTC.

The chain links TRBV4-1 to TRBJ1-2; 7 nucleotides align to TRBD1. The CDR3 sequence is 15 residues long. CDR1 is MGHRA, CDR2 YSYEKL, per germline. V gave up 4 bases and J gave up 7 bases; unmatched junction bases: 12. The DNA of the CDR3 is TGCGCCAGCAGCCCCGTCGAACAGGGGACCTCTGGCTACACCTTC. Protein product: CASSPVEQGTSGYTF.

In its sample, this clone was seen a few times. The rearrangement uses TRBV27 and TRBJ1-6; tentatively, D is TRBD1 (6 bases). The CDR3 consists of 13 residues. Trimming removed 4 bases from V and 14 bases from J, with 15 bases in between. Germline V CDR1 and CDR2: MNHEY, SMNVEV (reference sequence). CDR3 loop: CASSSGQFLTLHF. CDR3 sequence (DNA): TGTGCCAGCAGTTCTGGACAGTTCTTAACCCTCCACTTT.

The gene calls are TRBV6-5 and TRBJ1-1; weak D call: TRBD1 (6 bases). CDR3 length equals 14 residues. Germline CDR1 is MNHEY and CDR2 is SVGAGI. Trimming pared 2 bases from V and 7 bases from J, leaving 14 bases between. CDR3 protein: CASSYDGGPFEAFF. CDR3 DNA sequence: TGTGCCAGCAGTTACGATGGGGGCCCCTTTGAAGCTTTCTTT.

The chain is built from TRBV11-2 and TRBJ2-7, with a possible D match to TRBD1 (5 bases). Trimming removed 5 bases at V and 0 bases at J, with 11 bases between. Per the germline V gene, CDR1 is SGHAT and CDR2 is FQNNGV. This CDR3 has 14 amino acids. The CDR3 nucleotides are TGTGCCAGCAGCCCTAGGACAATCTCCTACGAGCAGTACTTC. This encodes CASSPRTISYEQYF.

The chain combines TRBV19 with TRBJ2-5, with D perhaps matching TRBD1 (5 bases). Germline V CDR1 and CDR2: LNHDA, SQIVND (reference sequence). The V and J ends lost 5 bases and 5 bases respectively, with 12 bases between them. There are 13 residues in the CDR3. In DNA form, the CDR3 reads TGTGCCAGTAGTTGGCAGGGTGACGAGACCCAGTACTTC. It specifies CASSWQGDETQYF.

In this sample, this clone turned up once. The genes are TRBV5-1 and TRBJ2-1; D is ambiguous. Trimming took off 0 bases at V and 5 bases at J, with 9 bases between the two ends. This CDR3 comprises 14 residues. CDR1 and CDR2 from the germline V gene are SGHRS and YFSETQ. As DNA, the CDR3 is TGCGCCAGCAGCTTGGTGCTTGCTAACAATGAGCAGTTCTTC. The encoded protein is CASSLVLANNEQFF.